This TCR beta chain stems from a study of CD8+ T cells in alopecia areata. Specimens obtained from alopecia areata patients comprised lesional scalp punch biopsies and peripheral blood. Reverse transcribed after extraction, RNA yielded cDNA as the sequencing template. The method was immunoSEQ multiplex PCR; TCRdb's version includes in-frame clones alone and lacks a portion of them. The sample records about 11,000 clones, 60% to 65% being singletons. By its share, this clone is medium-sized. Germline assignment: CDR1 SGHTA and CDR2 FQGNSA. The junction had 14 bases not matched to a gene; V was cut back by 5 bases and J by 4 bases. The CDR3 has 17 amino acids.

J is TRBJ2-1 and V is TRBV7-2, with 7 bases identical to TRBD2. The source is a human donor with alopecia areata. Specimen: skin. In DNA form, the CDR3 reads TGTGCCAGCAGCGCTCCGGGGAGGGCGAAACGATACAATGAGCAGTTCTTC. Translation gives CASSAPGRAKRYNEQFF.